This TCR beta chain is drawn from a study of cytomegalovirus exposure and HLA in healthy donors. Findings and caveats of the study: The tendency of first-cohort TCR clusters to co-occur in the roughly 130 validation repertoires was the finding of a later analysis. The study recorded 150 to 200 TCR beta chains that were cytomegalovirus-associated.

Of note for this clone: What it binds is unknown.

While the first cohort had about 610 subjects, the donors belonged to the separate validation cohort of roughly 120 subjects. The CDR3 contains 16 residues. In germline, CDR1 is MNHNS, CDR2 SASEGT. V shed 1 base and J shed 0 bases, with 10 bases lying between them. Profiled with immunoSEQ multiplex PCR; TCRdb holds only in-frame clones, not every one. The sample consists of some 170,000 clones, approximately 90% of them appearing once. This chain joins TRBV6-1 and TRBJ1-3; D is undetermined. Sequencing input: PBMCs. The sequence was collected from a woman in her thirties in good health and CMV-seronegative. In nucleotides, the CDR3 is TGTGCCAGCAGTGAAGTCCACAGTCGCTCTGGAAACACCATATATTTT. This translates into CASSEVHSRSGNTIYF.